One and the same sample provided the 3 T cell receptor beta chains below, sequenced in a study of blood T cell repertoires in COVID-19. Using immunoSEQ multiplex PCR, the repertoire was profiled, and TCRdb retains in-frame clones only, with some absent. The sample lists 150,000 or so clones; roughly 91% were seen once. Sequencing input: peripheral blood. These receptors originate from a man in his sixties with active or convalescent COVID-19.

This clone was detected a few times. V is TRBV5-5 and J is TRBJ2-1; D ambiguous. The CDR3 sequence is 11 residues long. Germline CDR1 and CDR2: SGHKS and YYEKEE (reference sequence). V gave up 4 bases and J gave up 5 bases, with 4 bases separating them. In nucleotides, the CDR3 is TGTGCCAGCAGCCCGGACAATGAGCAGTTCTTC. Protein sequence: CASSPDNEQFF.

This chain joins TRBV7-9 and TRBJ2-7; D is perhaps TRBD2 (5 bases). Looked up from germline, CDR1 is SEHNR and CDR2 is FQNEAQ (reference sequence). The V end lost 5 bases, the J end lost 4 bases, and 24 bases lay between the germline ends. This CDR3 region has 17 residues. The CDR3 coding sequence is TGTGCCAGCAGCCCCAGTAGGGCGTCTAGAGGGAAGTACGAGCAGTACTTC. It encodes CASSPSRASRGKYEQYF.

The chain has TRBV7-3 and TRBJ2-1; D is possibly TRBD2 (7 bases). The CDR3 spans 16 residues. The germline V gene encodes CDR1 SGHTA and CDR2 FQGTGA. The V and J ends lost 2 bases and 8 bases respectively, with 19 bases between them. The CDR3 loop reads CASSLRTGGQWDEQFF. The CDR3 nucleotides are TGTGCCAGCAGCTTACGCACGGGGGGCCAGTGGGATGAGCAGTTCTTC.